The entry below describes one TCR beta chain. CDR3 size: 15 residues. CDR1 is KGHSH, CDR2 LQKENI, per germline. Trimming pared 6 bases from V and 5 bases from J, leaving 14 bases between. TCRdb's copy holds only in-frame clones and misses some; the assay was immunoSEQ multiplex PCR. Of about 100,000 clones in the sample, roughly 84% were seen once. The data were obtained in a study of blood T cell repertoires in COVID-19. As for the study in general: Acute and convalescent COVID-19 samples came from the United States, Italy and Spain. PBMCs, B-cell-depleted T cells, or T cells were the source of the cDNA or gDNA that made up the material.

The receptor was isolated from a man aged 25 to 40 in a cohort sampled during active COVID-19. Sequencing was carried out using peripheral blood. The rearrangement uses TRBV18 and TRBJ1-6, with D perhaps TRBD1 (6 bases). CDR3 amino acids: CASSVQGKDNSPLHF. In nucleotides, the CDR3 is TGTGCCAGCTCGGTACAGGGAAAGGATAATTCACCCCTCCACTTT.